This TCR beta chain is from a study of T cell responses to AZD1222 COVID-19 vaccine. Study results and caveats: It should be noted that donors were predominantly white British and more often female, and clonal diversity was possibly underestimated. Vaccine-associated CD4 TCRs ranged over spike, dominating at 160-218 and 743-854.

Measured with immunoSEQ multiplex PCR; TCRdb has only the in-frame clones, and not every one. The data contain over 100,000 clones, nearly 90% of them singletons. This clone was counted between two and nine times. The target antigen is unknown. Trimming pared 1 base from V and 7 bases from J, leaving 5 bases between. The germline gives CDR1 SGHAT, CDR2 FQDESV (reference sequence). The CDR3 length is 12 residues. V usage is TRBV11-1 and J usage is TRBJ2-1; the D is unclear. The specimen was peripheral blood, collected on day 0 of MenACWY control vaccination. The sequence came from an adult in good health. In DNA, the CDR3 is TGTGCCAGCAGCTTAGTGGGTAATGAGCAGTTCTTC. Amino acids: CASSLVGNEQFF.